These T cell receptor beta chains were read from a single sample in a study of graft-versus-host responses after intestinal transplantation. Assay used: immunoSEQ multiplex PCR; TCRdb lists only in-frame clones, some missing. The repertoire holds around 50,000 clones, with 80% to 90% as singletons. No antigens are known for them. The input for sequencing was unstimulated CD4+ T cells sorted from spleen or lymph node cells, taken before transplant. These receptors originate from a human donor who was the organ donor for an intestinal transplant. Each CDR3 is given with its conserved first and last residue. Fields, in order: CDR3 protein, CDR3 DNA, J gene, clone size, D gene, V gene. A D gene is named only where the DNA matches it firmly. Some rows mark clone size as missing; the rest say once, few, many or name a class of expanded clone.

cdr3_aa: CASSFNTDTQYF
cdr3_nt: TGCGCCAGCAGCTTTAACACAGATACGCAGTATTTT
j_call: TRBJ2-3
clone_size: NA
d_call: NA
v_call: TRBV5-1

cdr3_aa: CASSSPLAGGQDTQYF
cdr3_nt: TGCGCCAGCAGCTCGCCACTAGCGGGAGGGCAAGATACGCAGTATTTT
j_call: TRBJ2-3
clone_size: NA
d_call: TRBD2
v_call: TRBV5-1

cdr3_aa: CASSTTGTGTYEQYF
cdr3_nt: TGTGCCAGCAGTACGACCGGGACAGGTACCTACGAGCAGTACTTC
j_call: TRBJ2-7
clone_size: NA
d_call: TRBD1
v_call: TRBV27

cdr3_aa: CATSRALTRASFAGELFF
cdr3_nt: TGTGCCACCAGCAGAGCCCTCACCAGAGCTAGCTTCGCCGGGGAGCTGTTTTTT
j_call: TRBJ2-2
clone_size: NA
d_call: NA
v_call: TRBV15

cdr3_aa: CASSLWGLAGGPGKNIQYF
cdr3_nt: TGTGCCAGCAGTTTGTGGGGACTAGCGGGAGGGCCAGGCAAAAACATTCAGTACTTC
j_call: TRBJ2-4
clone_size: NA
d_call: TRBD2
v_call: TRBV28

cdr3_aa: CASSGQPYEQYF
cdr3_nt: TGTGCCAGCAGTGGACAGCCATACGAGCAGTACTTC
j_call: TRBJ2-7
clone_size: NA
d_call: NA
v_call: TRBV2

cdr3_aa: CASSTRWQLAPQHF
cdr3_nt: TGTGCCAGCAGTACCCGATGGCAGTTAGCGCCCCAGCATTTT
j_call: TRBJ1-5
clone_size: NA
d_call: NA
v_call: TRBV27

cdr3_aa: CASKTTDVKGYTF
cdr3_nt: TGTGCCAGCAAAACGACAGATGTAAAGGGCTACACCTTC
j_call: TRBJ1-2
clone_size: once
d_call: NA
v_call: TRBV6-1

cdr3_aa: CASSPPNGRYGEQFF
cdr3_nt: TGTGCCAGCAGCCCCCCCAACGGGAGGTACGGTGAGCAGTTCTTC
j_call: TRBJ2-1
clone_size: NA
d_call: TRBD2
v_call: TRBV7-3

cdr3_aa: CASSPAGRLAKNIQYF
cdr3_nt: TGTGCCAGCTCACCAGCGGGGAGACTAGCCAAAAACATTCAGTACTTC
j_call: TRBJ2-4
clone_size: NA
d_call: NA
v_call: TRBV18

cdr3_aa: CATSGDSLHEQYF
cdr3_nt: TGTGCCACTTCAGGGGACAGCCTCCACGAGCAGTACTTC
j_call: TRBJ2-7
clone_size: NA
d_call: TRBD1
v_call: TRBV28

cdr3_aa: CASSLYDAGGVGEAFF
cdr3_nt: TGTGCCAGCAGTTTATATGATGCGGGGGGTGTTGGTGAAGCTTTCTTT
j_call: TRBJ1-1
clone_size: NA
d_call: NA
v_call: TRBV28

cdr3_aa: CASSLVPLASGTTYNEQFF
cdr3_nt: TGCGCCAGCAGCTTGGTTCCCCTGGCTAGCGGGACCACCTACAATGAGCAGTTCTTC
j_call: TRBJ2-1
clone_size: NA
d_call: TRBD2
v_call: TRBV5-1

cdr3_aa: CASSLVGGPRTGELFF
cdr3_nt: TGTGCCAGCAGCTTAGTGGGAGGGCCGAGGACCGGGGAGCTGTTTTTT
j_call: TRBJ2-2
clone_size: NA
d_call: TRBD2
v_call: TRBV7-3

cdr3_aa: CASSIAGSETYEQYF
cdr3_nt: TGTGCCAGTAGTATTGCGGGTTCTGAAACGTACGAGCAGTACTTC
j_call: TRBJ2-7
clone_size: NA
d_call: NA
v_call: TRBV19

cdr3_aa: CASSLSFQETQYF
cdr3_nt: TGTGCCAGCAGCTTATCTTTCCAAGAGACCCAGTACTTC
j_call: TRBJ2-5
clone_size: NA
d_call: NA
v_call: TRBV7-2

cdr3_aa: CASSEAPGSYGYTF
cdr3_nt: TGTGCCAGCAGTGAAGCCCCAGGTTCCTATGGCTACACCTTC
j_call: TRBJ1-2
clone_size: NA
d_call: NA
v_call: TRBV6-1

cdr3_aa: CSVAGITEAFF
cdr3_nt: TGCAGCGTTGCCGGGATCACTGAAGCTTTCTTT
j_call: TRBJ1-1
clone_size: NA
d_call: NA
v_call: TRBV29-1

cdr3_aa: CASSQDKRDPERGYNEQFF
cdr3_nt: TGCGCCAGCAGCCAAGATAAGCGGGACCCCGAGAGGGGCTACAATGAGCAGTTCTTC
j_call: TRBJ2-1
clone_size: NA
d_call: TRBD2
v_call: TRBV4-1

cdr3_aa: CASSINRVGWDTEAFF
cdr3_nt: TGTGCCAGCAGCATTAACAGGGTCGGCTGGGACACTGAAGCTTTCTTT
j_call: TRBJ1-1
clone_size: NA
d_call: NA
v_call: TRBV7-9

cdr3_aa: CASSLAGNRREKLFF
cdr3_nt: TGTGCCAGCAGCTTAGCGGGTAACAGGCGGGAAAAACTGTTTTTT
j_call: TRBJ1-4
clone_size: NA
d_call: NA
v_call: TRBV7-9

cdr3_aa: CASSDLAYSYEQYF
cdr3_nt: TGTGCCAGCAGCGACCTAGCGTATAGCTACGAGCAGTACTTC
j_call: TRBJ2-7
clone_size: once
d_call: NA
v_call: TRBV6-1

cdr3_aa: CASSQEVRGPDTQYF
cdr3_nt: TGTGCCAGCAGCCAAGAGGTTAGAGGCCCGGATACGCAGTATTTT
j_call: TRBJ2-3
clone_size: NA
d_call: NA
v_call: TRBV4-2

cdr3_aa: CASSPLMRTGGGYTF
cdr3_nt: TGTGCCAGCAGTCCCTTGATGAGGACAGGGGGCGGCTACACCTTC
j_call: TRBJ1-2
clone_size: NA
d_call: TRBD1
v_call: TRBV27

cdr3_aa: CASSKDREITYEQYF
cdr3_nt: TGTGCCAGCAGCAAGGACAGGGAAATAACCTACGAGCAGTACTTC
j_call: TRBJ2-7
clone_size: NA
d_call: TRBD1
v_call: TRBV7-2

cdr3_aa: CASSSRGTYGYTF
cdr3_nt: TGTGCCAGCAGCTCCAGGGGGACCTATGGCTACACCTTC
j_call: TRBJ1-2
clone_size: few
d_call: TRBD1
v_call: TRBV4-2

cdr3_aa: CAWNPGWAPYEQYF
cdr3_nt: TGTGCCTGGAACCCAGGGTGGGCTCCCTACGAGCAGTACTTC
j_call: TRBJ2-7
clone_size: NA
d_call: NA
v_call: TRBV30

cdr3_aa: CASSMSTGGDYGYTF
cdr3_nt: TGTGCCAGTAGTATGAGTACAGGGGGCGACTATGGCTACACCTTC
j_call: TRBJ1-2
clone_size: NA
d_call: TRBD1
v_call: TRBV19